The rows below give T cell receptor beta chains drawn from one sample of a study of T cell responses to AZD1222 COVID-19 vaccine. Some clones are missing from TCRdb's copy, which holds only in-frame ones; the method was immunoSEQ multiplex PCR. The table has 150,000 to 200,000 clones, about 92% seen once; the top ten hold 1% to 1.5%. Sample: peripheral blood, taken 28 days after the second AZD1222 dose. Receptors originate from an adult who received the AZD1222 COVID-19 vaccine. CDR3s include the opening cysteine and the closing phenylalanine or tryptophan. The order of the fields is V gene, J gene, D gene, clone size, CDR3 DNA, CDR3 protein. D genes are given only for firm matches. A row's size may be missing; if present it is once, few, many or a size class.

V gene: TRBV27
J gene: TRBJ2-5
D gene: NA
clone size: NA
CDR3 DNA: TGTGCCAGCAGTTTTCAAAGCGGCCAAGAGACCCAGTACTTC
CDR3 protein: CASSFQSGQETQYF

V gene: TRBV7-9
J gene: TRBJ1-4
D gene: NA
clone size: NA
CDR3 DNA: TGTGCCAGCAGCCACGGACAGTATGAAAAACTGTTTTTT
CDR3 protein: CASSHGQYEKLFF

V gene: TRBV12-3/TRBV12-4
J gene: TRBJ2-7
D gene: NA
clone size: NA
CDR3 DNA: TGTGCCAGCAGTTTAGACCCCTACGAGCAGTACTTC
CDR3 protein: CASSLDPYEQYF

V gene: TRBV19
J gene: TRBJ1-1
D gene: NA
clone size: NA
CDR3 DNA: TGTGCCAGTAGTTTTGGGTTCCGGGCTTTCTTT
CDR3 protein: CASSFGFRAFF

V gene: TRBV7-8
J gene: TRBJ2-1
D gene: TRBD2
clone size: NA
CDR3 DNA: TGTGCCAGCAGCTTCGGCGGGGGGGCCAATAATGAGCAGTTCTTC
CDR3 protein: CASSFGGGANNEQFF

V gene: TRBV7-3
J gene: TRBJ1-5
D gene: NA
clone size: NA
CDR3 DNA: TGTGCCAGCAGCTATAGCAATCAGCCCCAGCATTTT
CDR3 protein: CASSYSNQPQHF

V gene: TRBV18
J gene: TRBJ1-6
D gene: NA
clone size: NA
CDR3 DNA: TGTGCCAGCTCATTTAGAATCGTCCGCGGGGTCAAGGCCAACAATTCACCCCTCCACTTT
CDR3 protein: CASSFRIVRGVKANNSPLHF

V gene: TRBV7-2
J gene: TRBJ2-1
D gene: TRBD2
clone size: NA
CDR3 DNA: TGTGCCAGCAGCTTAGAGGCGGGAGCAGGGACCTACAATGAGCAGTTCTTC
CDR3 protein: CASSLEAGAGTYNEQFF

V gene: TRBV29-1
J gene: TRBJ2-3
D gene: NA
clone size: NA
CDR3 DNA: TGCAGCGCCCTCTCCAACCAAGCTAGCACAGATACGCAGTATTTT
CDR3 protein: CSALSNQASTDTQYF

V gene: TRBV7-9
J gene: TRBJ2-3
D gene: NA
clone size: once
CDR3 DNA: TGTGCCAGCAGCGGTGTAAGCACAGATACGCAGTATTTT
CDR3 protein: CASSGVSTDTQYF

V gene: TRBV18
J gene: TRBJ2-2
D gene: TRBD2
clone size: NA
CDR3 DNA: TGTGCCAGCTCACCGGCGGGAGGGAACACCGGGGAGCTGTTTTTT
CDR3 protein: CASSPAGGNTGELFF

V gene: TRBV28
J gene: TRBJ2-1
D gene: TRBD2
clone size: NA
CDR3 DNA: TGTGCCAGCACCCGGGGAGGGAGGACCTACAATGAGCAGTTCTTC
CDR3 protein: CASTRGGRTYNEQFF

V gene: TRBV19
J gene: TRBJ1-5
D gene: NA
clone size: few
CDR3 DNA: TGTGCCAGTAGCCTAACCGTTCTCAATCAGCCCCAGCATTTT
CDR3 protein: CASSLTVLNQPQHF

V gene: TRBV5-6
J gene: TRBJ1-1
D gene: NA
clone size: NA
CDR3 DNA: TGTGCCAGCAGCTTGGGACAGGCGGACACTGAAGCTTTCTTT
CDR3 protein: CASSLGQADTEAFF

V gene: TRBV12-3/TRBV12-4
J gene: TRBJ1-4
D gene: NA
clone size: NA
CDR3 DNA: TGTGCCAGCAGTTCGACCGGGGCAGAAAAACTGTTTTTT
CDR3 protein: CASSSTGAEKLFF